These T cell receptor beta chains were read from a single sample in a study of early T cells in non-severe SARS-CoV-2 infection. TCRdb ran MiXCR on the 5' RACE reads and lists one entry per CDR3 protein. Among about 30,000 distinct CDR3 sequences listed, approximately 5.9% were seen once. Sequences were obtained from whole blood. The receptors originated from an adult who was a healthcare worker with PCR-confirmed SARS-CoV-2 infection or an uninfected control (not recorded which). Both conserved end residues are part of each CDR3. Fields, in order: J gene, V gene, CDR3 protein.

TRBJ2-1 TRBV18 CASSPPGLQTYNEQFF
TRBJ2-1 TRBV7-8 CASSLSLAGHPYNEQFF
TRBJ2-1 TRBV5-1 CASSLEFGGWGYNEQFF
TRBJ2-3 TRBV9 CASSVGGENTQYF
TRBJ2-3 TRBV6-1 CASSVRAGVTDTQYF
TRBJ1-1 TRBV30 CAWSVWQNTEAFF
TRBJ2-2 TRBV19 CATRKLAGETGELFF
TRBJ2-7 TRBV9 CASSPRTGLDEQYF
TRBJ2-5 TRBV11-2 CASSLGSAVGIQETQYF
TRBJ2-1 TRBV20-1 CSEGAGTRTNEQFF
TRBJ2-1 TRBV5-1 CASSLADPYSYNEQFF
TRBJ2-1 TRBV7-2 CASSLDGTVVQFEQFF
TRBJ1-2 TRBV5-4 CASSPPDRGRDGYTF
TRBJ1-5 TRBV6-2/TRBV6-3 CASSYFPRPQHF
TRBJ1-6 TRBV6-5 CASSYQTTGTRNSPLHF
TRBJ2-7 TRBV7-2 CASRRLAGGGEQYF
TRBJ2-1 TRBV14 CASSQIERGIYNEQFF
TRBJ2-2 TRBV18 CASSREVTGELFF
TRBJ2-5 TRBV7-9 CASSLALGLERQETQYF
TRBJ2-3 TRBV12-5 CASGGGLAGDTQYF
TRBJ2-4 TRBV20-1 CSARDLAGVVIQYF
TRBJ2-3 TRBV5-5 CASSSSGLLKSDTQYF
TRBJ2-3 TRBV20-1 CSAGGRFTDTQYF
TRBJ2-5 TRBV7-3 CASSSNLSGGSPGETQYF
TRBJ2-2 TRBV2 CASGWTSGSSGELFF
TRBJ1-2 TRBV7-9 CASSLSTGPYGYTF
TRBJ2-1 TRBV28 CASSLTHPGLASFRFF
TRBJ2-7 TRBV2 CASSVEGPIYEQYF
TRBJ2-7 TRBV20-1 CSARDLLAGDSYEQYF
TRBJ1-3 TRBV28 CVSQGISGNTIYF
TRBJ2-7 TRBV2 CASSETSYEQYF
TRBJ1-2 TRBV5-1 CASSPGQGTSNGYTF
TRBJ2-1 TRBV5-1 CASSLDGSGSSNEQFF
TRBJ2-7 TRBV4-1 CASSQDGRGQYEQYF
TRBJ2-5 TRBV7-9 CASSTATSGKETQYF
TRBJ2-7 TRBV12-3/TRBV12-4 CASSSEVHEQYF
TRBJ1-4 TRBV28 CASIPTGAGEKLFF
TRBJ2-6 TRBV11-2 CASSSTYQRESLNGANVLTF
TRBJ2-4 TRBV24-1 CATSESGTKNIQYF
TRBJ2-1 TRBV27 CASSLETSGRLEQFF
TRBJ1-4 TRBV10-3 CAISEWGTNGKLFF
TRBJ2-5 TRBV27 CASSSRVGGKETQYF
TRBJ2-5 TRBV10-3 CAISELYGLAGQETQYF
TRBJ1-1 TRBV9 CASSVEVNTEAFF
TRBJ2-1 TRBV7-8 CASSLGLRHDEQFF